This TCR beta chain stems from a study of blood T cell repertoires in COVID-19. Looking at the study overall: Donors in the United States, Italy and Spain gave samples during acute or convalescent COVID-19. The analysed material was cDNA or gDNA that came from T cells, B-cell-depleted T cells, or PBMCs.

In germline, CDR1 is LNHDA, CDR2 SQIVND (reference sequence). The CDR3 consists of 15 residues. V was cut by 1 base and J by 5 bases, with 12 bases left in between. Authors' processing steps: Reference gene primers were amplified, and this amplification served to estimate nucleated cell counts. Sequencing was performed with immunoSEQ multiplex PCR; in TCRdb, only in-frame clones are kept and a portion is missing. V, J and clone size derive from that table, while D and trimming were established from the DNA sequence. This sample has some 50,000 clones; 84% occur once, and the top ten carry 6% to 9%. The origin of this receptor is a human donor in a cohort sampled during active COVID-19. Sequences were obtained from peripheral blood. V gene TRBV19 combines with J gene TRBJ2-4; maybe TRBD2 (5 bases). In DNA form, the CDR3 reads TGTGCCAGTAGTATAGTAGGCGCCGGGGAAAACATTCAGTACTTC. Residues: CASSIVGAGENIQYF.